The 26 T cell receptor beta chains below all came from one sample that was sequenced in a study of cytomegalovirus exposure and HLA in healthy donors. Clones were read by immunoSEQ multiplex PCR, and TCRdb kept only the in-frame ones, dropping some. The data hold 150,000 to 200,000 clones, with about 85% observed a single time. Source material: PBMCs. The receptor source for this set is a man between 18 and 29 years old in good health and CMV-seropositive.

The J gene is TRBJ2-5, the V gene TRBV27, with 13 bases identical to TRBD2. This CDR3 is 17 amino acids long. V gave up 4 bases and J gave up 3 bases; unmatched junction bases: 8. CDR1 and CDR2 from the germline V gene are MNHEY and SMNVEV (reference sequence). CDR3 nucleotides: TGTGCCAGCAGTTCAAAGGGACTAGCGGGATTAGAAGAGACCCAGTACTTC. Residues: CASSSKGLAGLEETQYF.

The V call is TRBV6-6, the J call TRBJ1-4; TRBD1 agrees at 7 bases. Germline V lookup: CDR1 MNHNY, CDR2 SVGAGI (reference sequence). Unmatched junction bases numbered 8, after V lost 5 bases and J lost 8 bases. There are 14 residues in the CDR3. CDR3 DNA: TGTGCCAGCAGTCAAACAGGGGTAGGGGAAAAACTGTTTTTT. Protein sequence: CASSQTGVGEKLFF.

This clone was observed once. V gene TRBV4-1 combines with J gene TRBJ1-4, with 7 nucleotides matching TRBD1. J gave up 10 bases and V 3 bases, and 8 bases lay outside the gene matches. This CDR3 has 14 amino acids. CDR1 and CDR2 from the germline V gene are MGHRA and YSYEKL. Here the CDR3 DNA reads TGCGCCAGCAGCCACACGACAGGGCCGGGAAAACTGTTTTTT. Translated: CASSHTTGPGKLFF.

This chain links TRBV28 with TRBJ2-3; D may be TRBD1 (6 bases). Looked up from germline, CDR1 is MDHEN and CDR2 is SYDVKM. V dropped 2 bases and J dropped 5 bases, with 14 bases sitting between them. This CDR3 is built from 15 residues. The CDR3 sequence is CASSLVQGWKDTQYF. CDR3 nucleotide sequence: TGTGCCAGCAGTTTAGTACAGGGATGGAAAGATACGCAGTATTTT.

In this sample, this clone turned up many times. This chain connects TRBV29-1 to TRBJ1-2; 7 nucleotides align to TRBD1. Germline CDR1 is SQVTM and CDR2 is ANQGSEA. The CDR3 totals 12 residues. V was clipped by 3 bases and J by 5 bases; unmatched bases: 3. The CDR3 loop is CSVDKQGYGYTF. The CDR3 region has the DNA TGCAGCGTTGACAAACAGGGGTATGGCTACACCTTC.

The V gene is TRBV27, the J gene TRBJ1-1; 8 nucleotides match TRBD1. The CDR3 sequence is 14 residues long. The V gene's germline CDR1 is MNHEY and CDR2 SMNVEV (reference sequence). V trimming: 5 bases; J trimming: 1 base; junction bases outside the gene matches: 3. Here the CDR3 DNA reads TGTGCCAGCAGTGCCGGGACAGGGAACACTGAAGCTTTCTTT. Amino acids: CASSAGTGNTEAFF.

The chain links TRBV6-1 to TRBJ2-1, with TRBD2 matching 11 bases. This CDR3 has 14 residues. The germline CDR1 and CDR2 sequences are MNHNS and SASEGT. After removal of 6 bases from V and 6 bases from J, the junction contained 4 bases not matched to a gene. The CDR3 loop reads CASRGLAEVNEQFF. The CDR3, as DNA: TGTGCCAGCAGGGGACTAGCGGAAGTCAATGAGCAGTTCTTC.

V and J are TRBV10-3 and TRBJ1-3; TRBD1 matches at 7 bases. Germline V CDR1 and CDR2: ENHRY, SYGVKD. J lost 0 bases, V lost 11 bases, and 13 bases had no gene match. This CDR3 contains 16 residues. The CDR3 nucleotides read TGTGCCGCTGCCGGGACAGAGTTCAACTCTGGAAACACCATATATTTT. Amino acid sequence: CAAAGTEFNSGNTIYF.

This sequence joins TRBV28 and TRBJ2-7; TRBD1 agrees at 10 bases. Trimming cost V 5 bases and J 1 base; bases outside gene matches: 8. This CDR3 spans 16 amino acids. Germline V CDR1 and CDR2: MDHEN, SYDVKM. The CDR3 region is CASSSRGTGDSYEQYF. The CDR3 coding sequence is TGTGCCAGCAGTAGCCGGGGGACAGGGGATTCCTACGAGCAGTACTTC.

The CDR3 coding sequence is TGTGCCAGCAGCATCAATGCCGGGGAGCTGTTTTTT. Encoded protein: CASSINAGELFF. The chain recombines TRBV5-4 with TRBJ2-2; D ambiguous. This CDR3 has 12 amino acids. CDR1 is SGHNT, CDR2 YYREEE, per germline (reference sequence). Trimming took off 4 bases at V and 6 bases at J, with 7 bases between the two ends.

V and J are TRBV5-4 and TRBJ1-2, with TRBD1 identical over 7 bases. V dropped 4 bases and J dropped 6; count of bases not matched to a gene: 6. The CDR3 runs 13 residues. Germline V CDR1 and CDR2: SGHNT, YYREEE (reference sequence). CDR3 in amino acids: CASSPTGTDGYTF. CDR3 nucleotide sequence: TGTGCCAGCAGCCCGACCGGGACAGATGGCTACACCTTC.

The V and J genes are TRBV4-2 and TRBJ1-1; TRBD1 is a possible D gene (5 bases). Deletions cut 0 bases from V and 3 bases from J, with 14 bases between. This CDR3 region has 16 residues. Germline CDR1 reads LGHNA; CDR2 reads YNFKEQ. The CDR3 DNA sequence: TGTGCCAGCAGCCAAGATATGTCGGGGGACTACACTGAAGCTTTCTTT. This gives the protein CASSQDMSGDYTEAFF.

V gene TRBV5-1 combines with J gene TRBJ2-1; 9 nucleotides align to TRBD1. With 2 bases clipped from V and 7 bases from J, the junction kept 7 bases outside the gene matches. The CDR3 has 15 residues. Germline V gene lookup returns CDR1 SGHRS and CDR2 YFSETQ. The CDR3 reads CASSFTGGVGNEQFF. The CDR3 region has the DNA TGCGCCAGCAGCTTCACAGGGGGCGTAGGGAATGAGCAGTTCTTC.

This chain uses TRBV27 with TRBJ2-6; tentative D call: TRBD1 (5 bases). Deletions cut 2 bases from V and 3 bases from J, with 20 bases between. The CDR3 sequence is 19 residues long. Germline V gene lookup returns CDR1 MNHEY and CDR2 SMNVEV (reference sequence). CDR3 bases: TGTGCCAGCAGTTTAGGTGGGGCAGGCATGCGAGGTGGGGCCAACGTCCTGACTTTC. This codes for CASSLGGAGMRGGANVLTF.

In DNA form, the CDR3 reads TGCGCCAGCACCGGGGGACAGGGGAGCTCCTATAATTCACCCCTCCACTTT. It specifies CASTGGQGSSYNSPLHF. This chain connects TRBV5-1 to TRBJ1-6; 10 positions agree with TRBD1. This CDR3 comprises 17 residues. Germline V gene lookup returns CDR1 SGHRS and CDR2 YFSETQ. The J segment lost 0 bases and the V segment lost 6 bases, leaving 6 bases of the junction unmatched. The variable domain in full, completed from reference TRBV5-1 and TRBJ1-6, reads KAGVTQTPRYLIKTRGQQVTLSCSPISGHRSVSWYQQTPGQGLQFLFEYFSETQRNKGNFPGRFSGRQFSNSRSEMNVSTLELGDSALYLCASTGGQGSSYNSPLHFGNGTRLTVT.

J is TRBJ2-1 and V is TRBV5-1; 14 bases align to TRBD2. V lost 4 bases and J lost 7; bases outside the gene matches: 1. Germline lookup yields CDR1 SGHRS and CDR2 YFSETQ. The CDR3 spans 14 residues. The CDR3 DNA is TGCGCCAGCAGCAGACTAGCGGGAGGGAATGAGCAGTTCTTC. As protein: CASSRLAGGNEQFF.

J is TRBJ1-1 and V is TRBV27; tentative D call: TRBD1 (5 bases). CDR1 is MNHEY, CDR2 SMNVEV, per germline (reference sequence). The V end was cut by 1 base, the J end by 5 bases, with 11 bases between. This CDR3 contains 14 residues. The CDR3 DNA sequence: TGTGCCAGCAGTTTATTCCCAGGGCTGACTGAAGCTTTCTTT. Translating gives CASSLFPGLTEAFF.

The chain links TRBV28 to TRBJ2-7; 7 bases map to TRBD1. Germline CDR1 and CDR2: MDHEN and SYDVKM. The CDR3 contains 12 residues. With V trimmed by 6 bases and J by 2 bases, 1 base remained unmatched. The CDR3 region has the DNA TGTGCCAGCAGGACAGGGACCTACGAGCAGTACTTC. It is translated as CASRTGTYEQYF.

The rearrangement joins TRBV7-9 to TRBJ2-1, with 12 bases that match TRBD2. V was pared by 6 bases and J by 0 bases, with 0 bases of the junction left unmatched. Looked up from germline, CDR1 is SEHNR and CDR2 is FQNEAQ (reference sequence). The CDR3 is 15 amino acids. The DNA of the CDR3 is TGTGCCAGCAGGACTAGCGGGAGCTCCTACAATGAGCAGTTCTTC. This codes for CASRTSGSSYNEQFF.

The genes are TRBV5-1 and TRBJ1-2; tentative D call: TRBD1 (6 bases). CDR3 size: 14 residues. V lost 0 bases and J lost 4, with 10 bases in between. Germline loops: CDR1 SGHRS, CDR2 YFSETQ. CDR3 residues: CASSLEGRGYGYTF. The CDR3 nucleotides read TGCGCCAGCAGCTTGGAGGGCAGGGGCTATGGCTACACCTTC.

The gene calls are TRBV28 and TRBJ2-3, with TRBD1 as a possible D gene (6 bases). Germline loops: CDR1 MDHEN, CDR2 SYDVKM. This CDR3 region has 15 residues. V lost 3 bases, J lost 1 base, and 11 bases lay in between. The CDR3 nucleotides are TGTGCCAGCAGTTTTGTAGGGGGACGCACAGATACGCAGTATTTT. This codes for CASSFVGGRTDTQYF. Full variable domain (remainder filled in from reference TRBV28 and TRBJ2-3): DVKVTQSSRYLVKRTGEKVFLECVQDMDHENMFWYRQDPGLGLRLIYFSYDVKMKEKGDIPEGYSVSREKKERFSLILESASTNQTSMYLCASSFVGGRTDTQYFGPGTRLTVL.

This chain joins TRBV10-2 and TRBJ2-7; 12 bases fit TRBD2. The J segment lost 1 base and the V segment lost 1 base, leaving 8 bases of the junction unmatched. The CDR3 consists of 18 residues. The germline CDR1 and CDR2 sequences are WSHSY and SAAADI. The CDR3 DNA sequence: TGCGCCAGCAGTGAGTTATGGCTAGCGGGGGGGAGGTCCTACGAGCAGTACTTC. This encodes CASSELWLAGGRSYEQYF.

This clone is a singleton in its sample. This chain links TRBV6-5 with TRBJ2-7, with D possibly being TRBD2 (6 bases). There are 15 residues in the CDR3. V was clipped by 0 bases and J by 2 bases, with 11 bases between them. CDR1 is MNHEY, CDR2 SVGAGI, per germline. CDR3 region: CASSYSAGPPYEQYF. The CDR3 nucleotides read TGTGCCAGCAGTTACTCGGCGGGGCCCCCCTACGAGCAGTACTTC.

The chain couples TRBV28 to TRBJ2-7, with 7 bases aligning to TRBD1. There are 15 residues in the CDR3. After removal of 3 bases from V and 3 bases from J, the junction contained 8 bases not matched to a gene. Germline V CDR1 and CDR2: MDHEN, SYDVKM. CDR3 nucleotides: TGTGCCAGCAGTTTCGGACAGGTGTTTTTCTACGAGCAGTACTTC. As protein: CASSFGQVFFYEQYF.

This chain links TRBV6-6 with TRBJ1-4; 8 positions match TRBD1. CDR3 size: 15 residues. V lost 6 bases, J lost 2 bases, and 5 bases stayed unmatched. Germline-derived CDR1 and CDR2 are MNHNY and SVGAGI (reference sequence). CDR3 residues: CASRAWTGTNEKLFF. CDR3 bases: TGTGCCAGCAGGGCTTGGACAGGGACTAATGAAAAACTGTTTTTT.

The rearrangement uses TRBV9 and TRBJ2-1, with TRBD1 matching over 11 bases. This CDR3 is 15 amino acids long. The germline V gene encodes CDR1 SGDLS and CDR2 YYNGEE. V shed 3 bases and J 8 bases; nucleotides not matched to a gene: 7. As DNA, the CDR3 is TGTGCCAGCAGCGCCCGGACAGGGGGCATCGATGAGCAGTTCTTC. This gives the protein CASSARTGGIDEQFF.